The next 31 T cell receptor beta chains were all read from a single sample in a study of T cells expressing NK-cell markers. No DNA is given; TCRdb re-called the 5' RACE reads and lists each CDR3 protein once. Here the sample table reports about 460,000 distinct CDR3 sequences. The sample comprised blood T cells: a sorted CD56 or NKG2C T cell subset, CD4+ or CD8+ T cells, or bulk PBMC T cells (not recorded which). Every receptor here comes from a woman between 45 and 65 years old in good health.

The chain uses TRBV30 and TRBJ1-2; TCRdb lists TRBD1, though no DNA is available to test this call. Germline V lookup: CDR1 GTSNPN, CDR2 SVGIG (reference sequence). The CDR3 totals 13 residues. CDR3 sequence reads: CAWSATGPYGYTF.

The V and J genes are TRBV7-6 and TRBJ2-3; TCRdb reports TRBD2, a call that lacks DNA to check it against. The CDR3 sequence is 16 residues long. The germline CDR1 and CDR2 sequences are SGHVS and FNYEAQ. The CDR3 sequence is CASSPSSGGGTDTQYF. The whole variable domain, remainder taken from reference TRBV7-6 and TRBJ2-3, is GAGVSQSPRYKVTKRGQDVALRCDPISGHVSLYWYRQALGQGPEFLTYFNYEAQQDKSGLPNDRFSAERPEGSISTLTIQRTEQRDSAMYRCASSPSSGGGTDTQYFGPGTRLTVL.

This chain uses TRBV2 with TRBJ2-4; TCRdb picks TRBD2, but there is no DNA to check that call. Germline V lookup: CDR1 SNHLY, CDR2 FYNNEI. The CDR3 has 19 residues. CDR3: CASKGERTSDLIAKNIQYF.

The CDR3 spells CASSQDVRGSYNEQFF. V and J are TRBV4-1 and TRBJ2-1. This CDR3 is built from 16 residues. Germline V gene data show CDR1 as MGHRA and CDR2 as YSYEKL.

The genes are TRBV9 and TRBJ2-1; TCRdb gives TRBD1 as the D gene, but with no DNA this cannot be confirmed. The CDR3 runs to 15 residues. The germline V gene encodes CDR1 SGDLS and CDR2 YYNGEE. CDR3 loop: CASSAYRGFGNEQFF.

This chain links TRBV6-6 with TRBJ2-7; with no DNA, the TCRdb D assignment of TRBD2 cannot be verified. The germline gives CDR1 MNHNY, CDR2 SVGAGI (reference sequence). The CDR3 spans 18 residues. The CDR3 loop reads CASSYYRTEAGVAYEQYF.

V is TRBV18 and J is TRBJ2-2; TCRdb indicates TRBD2, and absent DNA this call remains unverified. There are 15 residues in the CDR3. Germline values: CDR1 KGHSH, CDR2 LQKENI. CDR3 loop: CASSRSGTRTGELFF.

The gene calls are TRBV5-1 and TRBJ2-2; there is no DNA to check the TCRdb D call of TRBD1. CDR1 and CDR2 from the germline V gene are SGHRS and YFSETQ. This CDR3 has 14 residues. This chain's CDR3 is CASSFEGVTGELFF.

The gene calls are TRBV21-1 and TRBJ2-1; TCRdb returns TRBD1, unconfirmable since there is no DNA. TRBV21-1 is a pseudogene locus. This CDR3 is 17 amino acids long. CDR3 loop: CASSKGPSFPNYNEQFF.

Here the CDR3 reads CASSYSISLGNTIYF. This chain connects TRBV6-6 to TRBJ1-3. Germline V gene sequence: CDR1 MNHNY, CDR2 SVGAGI (reference sequence). CDR3 size: 15 residues.

The V gene is TRBV15, the J gene TRBJ1-2. The CDR3 spans 13 residues. Germline CDR1 and CDR2: LNHNV and YYDKDF (reference sequence). CDR3 sequence: CATSFERVGGYTF.

The chain joins TRBV24-1 to TRBJ2-3; absent DNA, TCRdb's TRBD1 call cannot be checked. The CDR3 length is 14 residues. From germline, CDR1 is KGHDR and CDR2 SFDVKD. CDR3 sequence reads: CATSGQGWSDTQYF.

The chain employs TRBV20-1 and TRBJ2-1; TCRdb calls TRBD2, which cannot be checked without DNA. Germline V CDR1 and CDR2: DFQATT, SNEGSKA (reference sequence). CDR3 length: 12 residues. CDR3 protein: CSAKAGGLEQFF.

This chain connects TRBV20-1 to TRBJ2-3; the TCRdb call, TRBD1, lacks DNA for checking. CDR1 is DFQATT and CDR2 is SNEGSKA in the germline V gene (reference sequence). CDR3 length: 17 amino acids. The CDR3 region is CSASYPPGQGFTDTQYF.

V and J are TRBV6-5 and TRBJ1-1; TCRdb proposes TRBD1, but this gene call is untestable without DNA. Per germline, CDR1 MNHEY and CDR2 SVGAGI. This CDR3 region has 17 residues. This CDR3 is CASSRTTLGTVNTEAFF.

The chain is built from TRBV27 and TRBJ2-4; the D call from TCRdb, TRBD2, cannot be confirmed without DNA. The V gene's germline CDR1 is MNHEY and CDR2 SMNVEV (reference sequence). The CDR3 runs to 15 residues. CDR3: CASRTLMAPKNIQYF.

V gene TRBV7-9 combines with J gene TRBJ2-2; TCRdb's D gene call, TRBD1, goes unchecked for lack of DNA. Germline lookup yields CDR1 SEHNR and CDR2 FQNEAQ (reference sequence). CDR3 length equals 18 residues. Here the CDR3 reads CASRGGPLGRRDTGELFF.

The chain carries TRBV5-1 and TRBJ1-2; with no DNA, the TCRdb D assignment of TRBD1 cannot be verified. The CDR3 contains 15 residues. CDR1 is SGHRS and CDR2 is YFSETQ in the germline V gene. The CDR3 sequence: CASSLDGQGLYGYTF.

The chain has TRBV25-1 and TRBJ2-7. CDR3 length equals 11 residues. Germline assignment: CDR1 MGHDK and CDR2 SYGVNS. The CDR3 reads CASSERIEQYF.

The chain combines TRBV11-2 with TRBJ1-1; TCRdb gives TRBD1 as the D gene, but with no DNA this cannot be confirmed. The CDR3 runs 15 residues. Looked up from germline, CDR1 is SGHAT and CDR2 is FQNNGV. CDR3 loop: CASSPIRAGDGEAFF.

V is TRBV5-1 and J is TRBJ2-1; as DNA is missing, the TRBD2 call by TCRdb cannot be tested. The CDR3 covers 14 residues. Germline CDR1 is SGHRS and CDR2 is YFSETQ. The CDR3 region is CASSYMSGNNEQFF.

The V gene is TRBV24-1, the J gene TRBJ2-5; with no DNA, the TCRdb D assignment of TRBD1 cannot be verified. The CDR3 contains 14 residues. CDR1 is KGHDR, CDR2 SFDVKD, per germline. The CDR3 sequence is CATSDPQGVETQYF.

The chain is built from TRBV15 and TRBJ2-3; TCRdb picks TRBD2, but there is no DNA to check that call. Germline values: CDR1 LNHNV, CDR2 YYDKDF (reference sequence). This CDR3 is built from 18 residues. The CDR3 here is CATSRDPAAGGSTDTQYF.

This chain links TRBV24-1 with TRBJ2-7; TCRdb selects TRBD1, and the lack of DNA leaves this call unchecked. This CDR3 has 14 residues. In germline, CDR1 is KGHDR, CDR2 SFDVKD. This chain's CDR3 is CAAPRQGNISEQYF.

CDR3 sequence reads: CATRLSIFEETQYF. The genes are TRBV5-1 and TRBJ2-5. Germline V lookup: CDR1 SGHRS, CDR2 YFSETQ. The CDR3 has 14 residues.

This chain connects TRBV21-1 to TRBJ2-3; without DNA, the TCRdb call of TRBD1 cannot be checked. TRBV21-1 is described as a pseudogene. This CDR3 contains 15 residues. The CDR3 loop is CASSCQLRGTDTQYF.

The chain employs TRBV5-6 and TRBJ2-1. CDR1 SGHDT and CDR2 YYEEEE come from the germline V gene. The CDR3 length is 12 residues. CDR3 sequence reads: CASSLALGGQFF.

The chain is built from TRBV2 and TRBJ2-7; TCRdb picks TRBD1, but there is no DNA to check that call. Germline V lookup: CDR1 SNHLY, CDR2 FYNNEI. This CDR3 comprises 16 residues. The CDR3 sequence is CASSESIPAGDYEQYF. The variable domain in full, with the rest retrieved from reference TRBV2 and TRBJ2-7, is EPEVTQTPSHQVTQMGQEVILRCVPISNHLYFYWYRQILGQKVEFLVSFYNNEISEKSEIFDDQFSVERPDGSNFTLKIRSTKLEDSAMYFCASSESIPAGDYEQYFGPGTRLTVT.

This chain's CDR3 is CASSLEWVEGQRASNYGYTF. The chain employs TRBV7-2 and TRBJ1-2; TCRdb returns TRBD1, unconfirmable since there is no DNA. CDR1 and CDR2 (germline): SGHTA, FQGNSA. The CDR3 is 20 amino acids. The variable domain in full, with the rest retrieved from reference TRBV7-2 and TRBJ1-2, is GAGVSQSPSNKVTEKGKDVELRCDPISGHTALYWYRQSLGQGLEFLIYFQGNSAPDKSGLPSDRFSAERTGGSVSTLTIQRTQQEDSAVYLCASSLEWVEGQRASNYGYTFGSGTRLTVV.

The V gene is TRBV12-3 or TRBV12-4, the J gene TRBJ2-2; no DNA is available, so the TRBD1 call from TCRdb remains unchecked. The CDR3 extends over 16 amino acids. CDR3 loop: CASTWGDRGVPGELFF.

The gene calls are TRBV9 and TRBJ2-3. In germline, CDR1 is SGDLS, CDR2 YYNGEE. CDR3 size: 14 residues. CDR3: CASSLLLDTDTQYF.